What follows are 6 T cell receptor beta chains derived from one specimen sequenced in a study of CD8+CD57+ T cells in acquired aplastic anemia (dated by TCRdb to 2016 to 2019). Expansion of CD8+CD57+ cells had been shown by flow cytometry in the patients chosen for sequencing. The instrument given in TCRdb is Illumina HiSeq 2000. Profiling of TCR beta VDJ combinations and CDR3 sequences used genomic DNA as the template. TCRdb cleaned the public reads at Q25 with fastp, built clones with MiXCR and kept in-frame beta chains. Each CDR3 protein gets just one entry, which takes the most common genes and DNA from the rows behind it. The sample data list more than 150,000 distinct CDR3 sequences, and around 43% of these were observed just once. 3.2% of the sample is in the top ten clones. Sequencing used sorted CD4+, CD8+, or CD8+CD57+ T cells (not recorded which) from PBMCs. The receptors originated from a human donor with aplastic anemia.

This clonotype occurred many times. The rearrangement uses TRBV12-3 or TRBV12-4 and TRBJ1-6; 8 bases line up with TRBD1. V lost 5 bases, J lost 0 bases, and 3 bases stayed unmatched. This CDR3 comprises 16 residues. CDR3 sequence: CASSIGQGSYNSPLHF. The CDR3 region has the DNA TGTGCCAGCAGTATCGGACAGGGCTCCTATAATTCACCCCTCCACTTT.

The chain uses TRBV20-1 and TRBJ1-2; a weak D match, TRBD1 (6 bases). The germline V and J ends were trimmed by 5 bases and 3 bases, with 25 bases remaining between them. Germline V gives CDR1 DFQATT, CDR2 SNEGSKA (reference sequence). The CDR3 has 17 amino acids. DNA of the CDR3: TGCAGTGCTGCCCCCATCTTAACAGGGACCCAGGACTATGGCTACACCTTC. Its translation: CSAAPILTGTQDYGYTF.

The chain joins TRBV9 to TRBJ1-1, with D possibly matching TRBD1 (6 bases). Germline V lookup: CDR1 SGDLS, CDR2 YYNGEE. V was cut by 4 bases and J by 2 bases, with 15 bases left in between. The length of the CDR3 is 15 residues. CDR3 residues: CASSRNDRSNTEAFF. In DNA form, the CDR3 reads TGTGCCAGCAGCCGAAATGACAGGTCCAACACTGAAGCTTTCTTT.

The CDR3 is CASSSHRGNTIYF. CDR3 sequence (DNA): TGTGCCAGCAGCTCTCATCGCGGAAACACCATATATTTT. The chain has TRBV7-9 and TRBJ1-3; D unclear. The CDR3 contains 13 residues. The germline V and J ends were trimmed by 4 bases and 4 bases, with 8 bases remaining between them. The germline gives CDR1 SEHNR, CDR2 FQNEAQ (reference sequence).

V and J are TRBV15 and TRBJ2-1; D perhaps matches TRBD1 (6 bases). Trimming pared 3 bases from V and 6 bases from J, leaving 18 bases between. The length of the CDR3 is 16 residues. Germline V CDR1 and CDR2: LNHNV, YYDKDF (reference sequence). The CDR3 here is CATSSYLDRTTNEQFF. CDR3 in DNA: TGTGCCACCAGCAGTTACCTGGACAGAACGACCAATGAGCAGTTCTTC.

At least ten counts were recorded for this clonotype. The chain joins TRBV20-1 to TRBJ2-5; possible D gene TRBD2, 5 bases. This CDR3 is built from 12 residues. The V end lost 6 bases, the J end lost 5 bases, and 13 bases lay between the germline ends. Per germline, CDR1 DFQATT and CDR2 SNEGSKA (reference sequence). Written as DNA, the CDR3 is TGCAGTGCGAAGGGAGTTGAGGAGACCCAGTACTTC. Its translation is CSAKGVEETQYF.